This TCR beta chain appears in the sequencing data of a study of shared clonotypes between healthy human individuals. Study-wide background: Ranging from 18 to 49 in age, donors were two women and three men. CD8 memory received one plate per donor, CD8 naive two, CD4 memory three and CD4 naive three.

This clone was recorded once. Its matching antigen is unknown. Study-wide findings and caveats: Estimated richness was generally greater in naive than memory subsets. Limited genetic and exposure-history diversity came from having few donors.

The assay was immunoSEQ multiplex PCR, and TCRdb's table has in-frame clones only and misses some. This sample carries roughly 2,500,000 clones, approximately 94% of them seen once, and the ten largest clones take more than 0.35%. V lost 2 bases, J lost 2 bases, and 12 bases lay in between. The CDR3 contains 16 residues. Germline V gives CDR1 MDHEN, CDR2 SYDVKM. This sequence joins TRBV28 and TRBJ2-2; D perhaps matches TRBD1 (5 bases). Input material: naive CD4+ T cells from PBMCs. Subset noted: CD45RA+ positively selected. The receptor was isolated from a man between 18 and 29 years old in good health. Some clones in this sample may be carry-over from other donors' samples. CDR3 loop: CASSLGASPNTGELFF. CDR3 nucleotide sequence: TGTGCCAGCAGTTTAGGGGCTAGTCCCAACACCGGGGAGCTGTTTTTT.